Presented here are 24 T cell receptor beta chains from one specimen sequenced in a study of T cells of healthy individuals. TCRdb independently ran MiXCR on the 5' RACE reads; one entry per CDR3 protein. The table includes over 40,000 distinct CDR3 sequences, about 5% detected once. All receptors come from a human donor in good health.

This chain uses TRBV29-1 with TRBJ2-2, with D possibly matching TRBD2 (7 bases). There are 14 residues in the CDR3. Germline V lookup: CDR1 SQVTM, CDR2 ANQGSEA. V shed 7 bases and J shed 5 bases, with 17 bases lying between them. The CDR3 DNA sequence: TGCAGCGCCCTTGTTGGGGGGGCGACCGGGGAGCTGTTTTTT. Its protein product is CSALVGGATGELFF.

This clonotype showed up many times. J is TRBJ1-2 and V is TRBV6-1, with a weak D call TRBD1 (5 bases). V lost 6 bases and J lost 3, with 11 bases in between. Germline V CDR1 and CDR2: MNHNS, SASEGT. The CDR3 loop spans 13 amino acids. The DNA for the CDR3 is TGTGCCAGCAGGGGGTCAGGGTACTATGGCTACACCTTC. It yields the protein CASRGSGYYGYTF.

This clonotype was seen at least ten times. DNA for the CDR3: TGTGCCAGTTCAGGGGGTGGAACGCAGTATTTT. Amino acid sequence: CASSGGGTQYF. The chain joins TRBV12-3 or TRBV12-4 to TRBJ2-3; 7 bases are shared with TRBD1. The CDR3 has 11 amino acids. The V and J ends lost 9 bases and 9 bases, in that order; junction bases with no gene match: 6.

On this clonotype: This may stem from a read error, because a much larger clone lies one nucleotide away. This chain connects TRBV7-9 to TRBJ2-4, with 7 bases lining up with TRBD2. CDR3 length: 14 amino acids. The germline CDR1 and CDR2 sequences are SEHNR and FQNEAQ (reference sequence). CDR3 sequence (DNA): TGTGACAGCAGTCTAGCGGAACGGGGAAACATTCAGTACTTC. Its translation: CDSSLAERGNIQYF.

This clonotype was observed many times. The chain recombines TRBV6-5 with TRBJ1-2; D is undetermined. Germline V gene lookup returns CDR1 MNHEY and CDR2 SVGAGI. Trimming took off 0 bases at V and 4 bases at J, with 9 bases between the two ends. CDR3 length equals 14 residues. The CDR3 here is CASSYSVEFYGYTF. The DNA for the CDR3 is TGTGCCAGCAGTTACTCGGTCGAGTTCTATGGCTACACCTTC.

CDR3 in DNA: TGTGCCAGCAGTGACGGTCGGGTTCGATCCTACGAGCAGTACTTC. As protein: CASSDGRVRSYEQYF. The chain employs TRBV2 and TRBJ2-7; D gene unclear. Per germline, CDR1 SNHLY and CDR2 FYNNEI. The CDR3 is made up of 15 amino acids. V shed 3 bases and J shed 1 base, with 13 bases lying between them.

This clonotype was seen many times. The genes are TRBV12-3 or TRBV12-4 and TRBJ1-1; D is ambiguous. V was pared by 2 bases and J by 0 bases, with 4 bases between. The CDR3 totals 13 residues. This CDR3 is CASSLWVNTEAFF. In DNA form, the CDR3 reads TGTGCCAGCAGTTTATGGGTGAACACTGAAGCTTTCTTT.

This clonotype was picked up many times. The chain is built from TRBV12-5 and TRBJ2-3; maybe TRBD1 (6 bases). Germline V gene sequence: CDR1 LGHNT, CDR2 FRNRAP. The V gene lost 2 bases and the J gene lost 0 bases, with 18 bases spanning the gap. The CDR3 is made up of 18 amino acids. CDR3 coding DNA: TGTGCTAGTGGTTTGACCCAGACAGGACGATATAGCACAGATACGCAGTATTTT. Protein product: CASGLTQTGRYSTDTQYF.

V usage is TRBV7-2 and J usage is TRBJ2-6, with D possibly being TRBD1 (5 bases). V gave up 1 base and J gave up 4 bases, with 11 bases separating them. This CDR3 contains 16 residues. CDR1 and CDR2 (germline): SGHTA, FQGNSA. The CDR3 DNA follows: TGTGCCAGCAGCTTAGGTCAGGGAACCGGGGCCAACGTCCTGACTTTC. Its translation: CASSLGQGTGANVLTF.

In regard to this clonotype: Possible read error: a much larger clone is one base away. This rearrangement joins TRBV19 to TRBJ2-7, with a possible D match to TRBD1 (5 bases). In germline, CDR1 is LNHDA, CDR2 SQIVND (reference sequence). V was clipped by 6 bases and J by 3 bases, with 15 bases between them. The CDR3 spans 14 residues. The CDR3 loop reads CASSPRGRGYEQYF. The DNA for the CDR3 is TGTGCCAGTAGCCCCCGCGGAAGGGGCTACGAGCAGTACTTC. Full variable domain (missing parts from reference TRBV19 and TRBJ2-7): DGGITQSPKYLFRKEGQNVTLSCEQNLNHDAMYWYRQDPGQGLRLIYYSQIVNDFQKGDIAEGYSVSREKKESFPLTVTSAQKNPTAFYLCASSPRGRGYEQYFGPGTRLTVT.

A few counts support this clonotype. The V and J genes are TRBV3-1 and TRBJ2-7; 9 bases align to TRBD1. The CDR3 is 15 amino acids. The trim removed 3 bases at V and 0 bases at J, leaving 3 bases unmatched. Germline V gene data show CDR1 as LGHDT and CDR2 as YNNKEL (reference sequence). CDR3 nucleotides: TGTGCCAGCAGCCATGGGGACAGGGCCTCCTACGAGCAGTACTTC. Protein product: CASSHGDRASYEQYF.

This clonotype occurred a few times. This sequence joins TRBV6-1 and TRBJ2-2; D remains ambiguous. There are 14 residues in the CDR3. Per germline, CDR1 MNHNS and CDR2 SASEGT. The V and J ends lost 5 bases and 1 base respectively, with 8 bases between them. CDR3 nucleotides: TGTGCCAGCAGTCCCGACAAGAACACCGGGGAGCTGTTTTTT. Translation: CASSPDKNTGELFF.

This clonotype was seen more than once but under ten times. The rearrangement uses TRBV5-4 and TRBJ2-1; 14 bases agree with TRBD2. V gave up 4 bases and J gave up 9 bases; unmatched junction bases: 12. CDR3 length: 17 residues. CDR1 and CDR2 from the germline V gene are SGHNT and YYREEE (reference sequence). The chain's CDR3 is CASSDSGTSGGRAEQFF. The CDR3, as DNA: TGTGCCAGCAGCGATTCCGGGACTAGCGGGGGACGGGCTGAGCAGTTCTTC.

Many counts were recorded for this clonotype. The V gene is TRBV6-5, the J gene TRBJ2-7, with D unclear. The CDR3 totals 15 residues. CDR1 and CDR2 from the germline V gene are MNHEY and SVGAGI. V was shortened by 2 bases and J by 2 bases, with 13 bases between the two germline ends. CDR3: CASSYEGSPTYEQYF. The CDR3 DNA sequence: TGTGCCAGCAGTTACGAAGGGTCCCCTACCTACGAGCAGTACTTC.

The table lists this clonotype with many counts. The chain joins TRBV7-3 to TRBJ2-7, with D possibly called TRBD1 or TRBD2 (5 bases each). The germline V gene encodes CDR1 SGHTA and CDR2 FQGTGA. V gave up 5 bases and J gave up 2 bases, with 10 bases separating them. This CDR3 is built from 13 residues. CDR3 amino acids: CASSPSGPYEQYF. DNA of the CDR3: TGTGCCAGCAGCCCATCGGGACCCTACGAGCAGTACTTC. Together with reference TRBV7-3 and TRBJ2-7, the CDR3 gives the full variable domain: GAGVSQTPSNKVTEKGKYVELRCDPISGHTALYWYRQSLGQGPEFLIYFQGTGAADDSGLPNDRFFAVRPEGSVSTLKIQRTERGDSAVYLCASSPSGPYEQYFGPGTRLTVT.

This clonotype was seen repeatedly, ten times or more. The rearrangement uses TRBV3-1 and TRBJ2-7; D remains unclear. CDR3 length: 13 amino acids. Looked up from germline, CDR1 is LGHDT and CDR2 is YNNKEL (reference sequence). Trimming left V 4 bases short and J 2 bases short, with 9 bases between. CDR3 residues: CASSPRAPYEQYF. The CDR3 nucleotides read TGTGCCAGCAGCCCCCGGGCCCCCTACGAGCAGTACTTC.

This clonotype has a count of ten or more. The chain couples TRBV18 to TRBJ2-5; 9 positions agree with TRBD1. The V gene end was trimmed by 3 bases and the J gene end by 5 bases; junction bases not matched to a gene: 4. This CDR3 is built from 14 residues. Germline V gives CDR1 KGHSH, CDR2 LQKENI. Written as DNA, the CDR3 is TGTGCCAGCTCACCGGTCGGACAGGGGGAGACCCAGTACTTC. It specifies CASSPVGQGETQYF.

Ten or more counts support this clonotype. V usage is TRBV27 and J usage is TRBJ2-1, with TRBD2 identical over 8 bases. CDR1 is MNHEY, CDR2 SMNVEV, per germline (reference sequence). This CDR3 has 14 amino acids. The junction had 2 bases not matched to a gene; V was cut back by 5 bases and J by 2 bases. Written as DNA, the CDR3 is TGTGCCAGCAGTCCGGGAGGGACCTACAATGAGCAGTTCTTC. Translating it yields CASSPGGTYNEQFF.

This clonotype has a count of ten or more. V gene TRBV20-1 combines with J gene TRBJ1-6, with D uncertain. The V end was cut by 5 bases, the J end by 6 bases, with 14 bases between. The V gene's germline CDR1 is DFQATT and CDR2 SNEGSKA (reference sequence). The CDR3 covers 14 residues. CDR3 DNA sequence: TGCAGTGCTTTAACCCAGGCCTTTAATTCACCCCTCCACTTT. Protein sequence: CSALTQAFNSPLHF.

CDR3 DNA sequence: TGTGCCAGCAGTGCCGGGACAGGGGACTATGGCTACACCTTC. This translates into CASSAGTGDYGYTF. The V gene is TRBV2, the J gene TRBJ1-2, with TRBD1 matching over 10 bases. Germline V gene lookup returns CDR1 SNHLY and CDR2 FYNNEI. V shed 4 bases and J 3 bases; nucleotides not matched to a gene: 2. The CDR3 has 14 amino acids.

This clonotype is medium-sized in the sample. The chain employs TRBV6-1 and TRBJ2-3; 9 bases fit TRBD1. Germline CDR1 and CDR2: MNHNS and SASEGT. J gave up 4 bases and V 1 base, and 0 bases lay outside the gene matches. This CDR3 region has 14 residues. The CDR3 loop reads CASSEGTGADTQYF. The CDR3 DNA reads as TGTGCCAGCAGTGAAGGGACAGGGGCAGATACGCAGTATTTT.

This clonotype was found a few times. The chain has TRBV27 and TRBJ1-1; 7 bases align to TRBD1. The germline V gene encodes CDR1 MNHEY and CDR2 SMNVEV (reference sequence). The trim removed 2 bases at V and 7 bases at J, leaving 4 bases unmatched. The CDR3 sequence is 13 residues long. This CDR3 is CASSLGQGVEAFF. The CDR3 DNA reads TGTGCCAGCAGTTTAGGTCAGGGGGTTGAAGCTTTCTTT.

The CDR3 reads CASSQSPGTGGCLVTEAFF. In DNA, the CDR3 is TGCGCCAGCAGTCAAAGCCCCGGGACAGGAGGGTGTTTAGTCACTGAAGCTTTCTTT. The rearrangement links TRBV23-1 to TRBJ1-1; 8 positions match TRBD1. TRBV23-1 is marked as an open reading frame, function uncertain. Germline trimming cut 2 bases from V and 4 bases from J; bases unmatched to any gene: 18. The CDR3 consists of 19 residues.

Many counts were recorded for this clonotype. The CDR3 region has the DNA TGCAGCGTAGGACAGGGGGTATCTGGCTACACCTTC. Translation: CSVGQGVSGYTF. J is TRBJ1-2 and V is TRBV29-1; 10 positions agree with TRBD1. V shed 6 bases and J 7 bases; nucleotides not matched to a gene: 5. This CDR3 contains 12 residues. The V gene's germline CDR1 is SQVTM and CDR2 ANQGSEA.